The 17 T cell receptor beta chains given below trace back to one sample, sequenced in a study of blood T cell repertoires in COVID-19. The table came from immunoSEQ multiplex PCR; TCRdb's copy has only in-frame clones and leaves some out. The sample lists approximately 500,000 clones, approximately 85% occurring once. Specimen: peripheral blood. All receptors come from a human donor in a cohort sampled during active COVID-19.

The DNA for the CDR3 is TGTGCCAGCAGCCTAACCGGGACAGCATATGGCTACACCTTC. It specifies CASSLTGTAYGYTF. This rearrangement joins TRBV28 to TRBJ1-2; 7 nucleotides align to TRBD1. CDR1 MDHEN and CDR2 SYDVKM come from the germline V gene. V lost 6 bases and J lost 5; bases outside the gene matches: 9. There are 14 residues in the CDR3.

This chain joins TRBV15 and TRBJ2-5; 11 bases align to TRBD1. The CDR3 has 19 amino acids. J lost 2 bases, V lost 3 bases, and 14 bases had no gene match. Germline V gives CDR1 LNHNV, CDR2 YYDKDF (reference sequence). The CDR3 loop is CATSSPDRGLRGGQETQYF. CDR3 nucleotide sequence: TGTGCCACCAGCAGCCCGGACAGGGGGCTGCGTGGGGGTCAAGAGACCCAGTACTTC.

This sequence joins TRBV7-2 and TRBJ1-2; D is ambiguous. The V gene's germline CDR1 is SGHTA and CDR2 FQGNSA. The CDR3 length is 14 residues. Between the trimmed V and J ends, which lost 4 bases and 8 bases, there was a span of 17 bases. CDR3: CASSYPRGGSGYTF. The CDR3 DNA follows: TGTGCCAGCAGCTACCCCCGGGGAGGAAGCGGCTACACCTTC.

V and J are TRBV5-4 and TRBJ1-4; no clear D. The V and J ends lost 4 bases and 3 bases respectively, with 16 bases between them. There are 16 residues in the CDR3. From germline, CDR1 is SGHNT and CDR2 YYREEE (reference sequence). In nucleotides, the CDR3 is TGTGCCAGCAGCCGGGGAGGATCTCCTTCTAATGAAAAACTGTTTTTT. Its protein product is CASSRGGSPSNEKLFF.

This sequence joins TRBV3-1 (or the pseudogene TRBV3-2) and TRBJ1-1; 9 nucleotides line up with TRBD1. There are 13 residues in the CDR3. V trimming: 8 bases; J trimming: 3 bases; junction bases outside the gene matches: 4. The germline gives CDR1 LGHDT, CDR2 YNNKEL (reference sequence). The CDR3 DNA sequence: TGTGCCAGCGGACAGGGGAGTGACACTGAAGCTTTCTTT. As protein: CASGQGSDTEAFF.

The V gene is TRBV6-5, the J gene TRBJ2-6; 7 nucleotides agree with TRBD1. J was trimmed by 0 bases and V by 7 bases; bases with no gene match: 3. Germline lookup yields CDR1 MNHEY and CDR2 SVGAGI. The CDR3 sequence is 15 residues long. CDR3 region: CASNRQGSGANVLTF. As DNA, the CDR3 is TGTGCCAGCAACCGACAGGGCTCTGGGGCCAACGTCCTGACTTTC.

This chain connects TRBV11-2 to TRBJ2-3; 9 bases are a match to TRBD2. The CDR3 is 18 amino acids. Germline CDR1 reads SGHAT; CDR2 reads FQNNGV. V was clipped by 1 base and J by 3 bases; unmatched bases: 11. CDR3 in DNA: TGTGCCAGCAGCTTAGGGAGGTTGCGGGAGGGCCAAACAGATACGCAGTATTTT. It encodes CASSLGRLREGQTDTQYF.

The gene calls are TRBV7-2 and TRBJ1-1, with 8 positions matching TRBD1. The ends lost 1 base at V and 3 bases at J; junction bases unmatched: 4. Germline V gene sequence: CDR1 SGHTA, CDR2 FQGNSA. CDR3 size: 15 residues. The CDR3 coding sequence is TGTGCCAGCAGCTTAGGGCAGGGGGCTTACACTGAAGCTTTCTTT. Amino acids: CASSLGQGAYTEAFF. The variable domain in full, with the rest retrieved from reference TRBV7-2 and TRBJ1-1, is GAGVSQSPSNKVTEKGKDVELRCDPISGHTALYWYRQSLGQGLEFLIYFQGNSAPDKSGLPSDRFSAERTGGSVSTLTIQRTQQEDSAVYLCASSLGQGAYTEAFFGQGTRLTVV.

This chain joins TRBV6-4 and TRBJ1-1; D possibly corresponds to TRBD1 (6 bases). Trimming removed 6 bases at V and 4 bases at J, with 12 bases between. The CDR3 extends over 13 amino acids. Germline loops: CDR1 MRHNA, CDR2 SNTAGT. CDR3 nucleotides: TGTGCCAGCAGACAGGGAAGTTCCACTGAAGCTTTCTTT. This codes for CASRQGSSTEAFF.

The CDR3 DNA reads as TGTGCCAGCAGCTCACCACTAGCTACTTATCAAGAGACCCAGTACTTC. This translates into CASSSPLATYQETQYF. The chain employs TRBV3-1 (or the pseudogene TRBV3-2) and TRBJ2-5; D possibly corresponds to TRBD2 (6 bases). Germline CDR1 LGHDT, CDR2 YNNKEL (reference sequence). Deletions cut 5 bases from V and 2 bases from J, with 18 bases between. The CDR3 runs to 16 residues.

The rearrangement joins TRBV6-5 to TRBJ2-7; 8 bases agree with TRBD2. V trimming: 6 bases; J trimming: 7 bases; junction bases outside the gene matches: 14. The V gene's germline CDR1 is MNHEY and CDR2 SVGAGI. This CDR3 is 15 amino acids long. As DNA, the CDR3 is TGTGCCAGCAGCACCCGGGAGGGTGTATCTTTTGAGCAGTACTTC. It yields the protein CASSTREGVSFEQYF.

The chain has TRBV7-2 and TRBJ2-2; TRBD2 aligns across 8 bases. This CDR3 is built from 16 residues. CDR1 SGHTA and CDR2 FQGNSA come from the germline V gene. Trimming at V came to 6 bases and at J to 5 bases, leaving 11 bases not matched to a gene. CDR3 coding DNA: TGTGCCAGCAGACCCCCTAGTCGCGGGGGGACCGGGGAGCTGTTTTTT. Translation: CASRPPSRGGTGELFF.

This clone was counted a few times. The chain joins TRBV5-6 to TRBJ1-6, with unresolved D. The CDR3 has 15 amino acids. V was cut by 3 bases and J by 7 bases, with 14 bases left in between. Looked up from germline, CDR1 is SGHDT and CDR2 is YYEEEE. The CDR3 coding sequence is TGTGCCAGCAGCTCACTCTTACCCGAGAATTCACCCCTCCACTTT. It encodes CASSSLLPENSPLHF.

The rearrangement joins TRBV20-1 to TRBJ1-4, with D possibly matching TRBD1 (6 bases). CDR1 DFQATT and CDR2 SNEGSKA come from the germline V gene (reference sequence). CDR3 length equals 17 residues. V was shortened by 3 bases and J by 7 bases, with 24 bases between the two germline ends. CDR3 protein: CSASTGLWSRGGEKLFF. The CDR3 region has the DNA TGCAGTGCTAGTACGGGATTGTGGTCAAGGGGGGGTGAAAAACTGTTTTTT.

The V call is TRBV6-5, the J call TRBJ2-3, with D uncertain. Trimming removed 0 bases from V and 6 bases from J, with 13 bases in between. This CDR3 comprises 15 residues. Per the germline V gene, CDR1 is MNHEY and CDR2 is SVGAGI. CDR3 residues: CASSYSGRSSDTQYF. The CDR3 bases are TGTGCCAGCAGTTACTCCGGAAGGAGCTCCGATACGCAGTATTTT.

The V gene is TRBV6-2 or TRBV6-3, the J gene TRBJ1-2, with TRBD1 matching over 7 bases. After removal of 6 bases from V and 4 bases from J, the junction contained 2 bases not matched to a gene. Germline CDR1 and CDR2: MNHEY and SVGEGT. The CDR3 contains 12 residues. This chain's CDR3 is CASSGTAYGYTF. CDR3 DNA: TGTGCCAGCAGCGGGACAGCCTATGGCTACACCTTC.

The CDR3, as DNA: TGTGCCAGCAGCGACAGGGTTAACTATGGCTACACCTTC. Its protein is CASSDRVNYGYTF. The J gene is TRBJ1-2, the V gene TRBV6-5; 7 nucleotides align to TRBD1. Germline V gene sequence: CDR1 MNHEY, CDR2 SVGAGI. The CDR3 runs to 13 residues. V was pared by 6 bases and J by 1 base, with 2 bases of the junction left unmatched.